The next 20 T cell receptor beta chains were all read from a single sample in a study of PD-L1 blockade in urothelial cancer. Sample time point: peripheral blood 6 weeks after treatment start. The protocol was immunoSEQ multiplex PCR, while the TCRdb copy is restricted to in-frame clones and leaves out a portion. The sample contains approximately 93,000 clones, around four fifths of which appear only once. The material sequenced was PBMCs, taken around atezolizumab (anti-PD-L1) treatment. These receptors all come from a man aged 70-80 years with urothelial cancer.

This chain connects TRBV2 to TRBJ2-3; D is possibly TRBD2 (5 bases). The germline V gene encodes CDR1 SNHLY and CDR2 FYNNEI. V lost 6 bases, J lost 1 base, and 8 bases lay in between. The length of the CDR3 is 13 residues. Here the CDR3 DNA reads TGTGCCAGCAGGGAGGTCCGCACAGATACGCAGTATTTT. Translated: CASREVRTDTQYF.

This clone showed up just once. The gene calls are TRBV9 and TRBJ1-1; 8 nucleotides match TRBD1. CDR1 SGDLS and CDR2 YYNGEE come from the germline V gene. This CDR3 has 13 amino acids. The J segment lost 6 bases and the V segment lost 3 bases, leaving 4 bases of the junction unmatched. CDR3 loop: CASSGQGSAEAFF. CDR3 nucleotides: TGTGCCAGCAGCGGACAGGGGAGCGCTGAAGCTTTCTTT.

This chain joins TRBV30 and TRBJ2-3; 8 bases agree with TRBD1. Germline CDR1 GTSNPN, CDR2 SVGIG (reference sequence). The CDR3 is 17 amino acids. V was clipped by 2 bases and J by 3 bases; unmatched bases: 13. CDR3 in amino acids: CAWSFRVGQGYTDTQYF. CDR3 nucleotide sequence: TGTGCCTGGAGTTTCCGCGTAGGACAGGGATATACAGATACGCAGTATTTT.

The chain employs TRBV5-4 and TRBJ1-2, with D possibly TRBD1 on 5 matching bases. Trimming shortened V by 0 bases and J by 8 bases, and 14 bases separated the two germline ends. The length of the CDR3 is 14 residues. Germline V gives CDR1 SGHNT, CDR2 YYREEE (reference sequence). The CDR3 region has the DNA TGTGCCAGCAGCTTGGAGGGGTCGATGGGGGGCTACACCTTC. This encodes CASSLEGSMGGYTF.

The chain uses TRBV28 and TRBJ1-2; D possibly corresponds to TRBD1 (6 bases). The CDR3 runs to 15 residues. V was pared by 7 bases and J by 4 bases, with 19 bases between. Germline V gene lookup returns CDR1 MDHEN and CDR2 SYDVKM. Here the CDR3 DNA reads TGTGCCAGCACTACCCCCGGGAGGGGGAGCTATGGCTACACCTTC. Its protein product is CASTTPGRGSYGYTF.

The rearrangement links TRBV7-2 to TRBJ2-3, with TRBD1 identical over 8 bases. J was trimmed by 4 bases and V by 5 bases; bases with no gene match: 11. CDR1 SGHTA and CDR2 FQGNSA come from the germline V gene. This CDR3 comprises 16 residues. CDR3 in DNA: TGTGCCAGCAGCGCCCCCGGGACAGGTGCAGCAGATACGCAGTATTTT. It specifies CASSAPGTGAADTQYF. Based on the CDR3 plus reference TRBV7-2 and TRBJ2-3, the full variable domain is GAGVSQSPSNKVTEKGKDVELRCDPISGHTALYWYRQSLGQGLEFLIYFQGNSAPDKSGLPSDRFSAERTGGSVSTLTIQRTQQEDSAVYLCASSAPGTGAADTQYFGPGTRLTVL.

V usage is TRBV6-1 and J usage is TRBJ1-2; the match to TRBD1 covers 9 bases. V lost 7 bases and J lost 7; bases outside the gene matches: 7. Germline V gene sequence: CDR1 MNHNS, CDR2 SASEGT. The CDR3 sequence is 13 residues long. This chain's CDR3 is CASKVTGGSGYTF. The CDR3 DNA is TGTGCCAGCAAGGTTACAGGGGGCTCTGGCTACACCTTC.

The genes are TRBV5-1 and TRBJ2-1; 8 bases map to TRBD1. With 1 base clipped from V and 6 bases from J, the junction kept 3 bases outside the gene matches. CDR1 and CDR2 from the germline V gene are SGHRS and YFSETQ. This CDR3 is built from 14 residues. CDR3 protein: CASSLTGGTNEQFF. The CDR3, as DNA: TGCGCCAGCAGCTTGACAGGGGGAACCAATGAGCAGTTCTTC.

This clone appeared once. The CDR3 is CASSREINTEAFF. CDR3 bases: TGTGCCAGCAGTCGAGAAATTAACACTGAAGCTTTCTTT. The rearrangement links TRBV14 to TRBJ1-1; no clear D gene. Germline V gene sequence: CDR1 SGHDN, CDR2 FVKESK. The CDR3 has 13 residues. Trimming pared 6 bases from V and 2 bases from J, leaving 10 bases between.

This clone is a singleton in its sample. CDR3 in DNA: TGTGCCAGCGGGCGGGGGAACACCGGGGAGCTGTTTTTT. Encoded protein: CASGRGNTGELFF. The V gene is TRBV11-3, the J gene TRBJ2-2; a weak D match, TRBD2 (6 bases). Germline CDR1 SGHNT, CDR2 YENEEA. This CDR3 contains 13 residues. V was cut by 8 bases and J by 1 base, with 8 bases left in between.

This clone was seen only once. The chain is built from TRBV19 and TRBJ2-3, with D possibly TRBD2 on 7 matching bases. Between the trimmed V and J ends, which lost 5 bases and 0 bases, there was a span of 24 bases. Germline CDR1 LNHDA, CDR2 SQIVND (reference sequence). This CDR3 comprises 19 residues. CDR3 protein: CASSLRWGGQGSSTDTQYF. The CDR3 DNA is TGTGCCAGTAGTCTACGGTGGGGGGGCCAGGGTTCCAGCACAGATACGCAGTATTTT.

This clone was seen more than once but under ten times. The rearrangement uses TRBV27 and TRBJ2-1, with 7 nucleotides matching TRBD2. V gave up 5 bases and J gave up 0 bases; unmatched junction bases: 7. This CDR3 is 16 amino acids long. Germline values: CDR1 MNHEY, CDR2 SMNVEV (reference sequence). CDR3: CASSMVAGRSYNEQFF. The CDR3 nucleotides are TGTGCCAGCAGTATGGTAGCGGGTCGCTCCTACAATGAGCAGTTCTTC.

The chain is built from TRBV28 and TRBJ2-7, with 9 bases that match TRBD1. Trimming cost V 7 bases and J 0 bases; bases outside gene matches: 7. The CDR3 length is 15 residues. Per germline, CDR1 MDHEN and CDR2 SYDVKM. The CDR3 loop is CASIQGGQGSYEQYF. CDR3 in DNA: TGTGCCAGCATCCAGGGGGGACAGGGCTCCTACGAGCAGTACTTC.

This clone was detected only once. V and J are TRBV19 and TRBJ2-5; the match to TRBD2 covers 12 bases. The CDR3 is made up of 16 amino acids. Trimming removed 1 base from V and 5 bases from J; junction bases left unmatched: 5. Looked up from germline, CDR1 is LNHDA and CDR2 is SQIVND (reference sequence). The CDR3 spells CASSIGLAGGQETQYF. CDR3 nucleotides: TGTGCCAGTAGTATAGGTCTAGCGGGGGGGCAGGAGACCCAGTACTTC.

The chain has TRBV5-1 and TRBJ2-2; TRBD2 agrees at 14 bases. V shed 5 bases, J shed 6 bases, and the junction held 3 bases outside the gene matches. The CDR3 is 15 amino acids. Germline V lookup: CDR1 SGHRS, CDR2 YFSETQ. CDR3 DNA sequence: TGCGCCAGCAGGGAGGGACTAGCGGGAGCCGGGGAGCTGTTTTTT. Translated: CASREGLAGAGELFF.

This chain links TRBV7-7 with TRBJ1-2; a weak D match, TRBD1 (6 bases). This CDR3 region has 13 residues. Germline V CDR1 and CDR2: SSHAT, FNYEAQ (reference sequence). The CDR3 DNA is TGTGCTCAAGCAGGGGCGGCAGCGCATGGCTACACCTTC. Translating gives CAQAGAAAHGYTF.

The chain has TRBV29-1 and TRBJ2-7, with a tentative D call TRBD1 (6 bases). V gave up 6 bases and J gave up 3 bases, with 12 bases separating them. There are 12 residues in the CDR3. Germline CDR1 is SQVTM and CDR2 is ANQGSEA. Here the CDR3 reads CSVGRTDYEQYF. The CDR3 nucleotides read TGCAGCGTCGGCCGGACAGACTACGAGCAGTACTTC.

This CDR3 is CASSPGGVSNQPQHF. The CDR3 nucleotides are TGTGCCAGCTCTCCGGGAGGTGTTAGCAATCAGCCCCAGCATTTT. This chain uses TRBV18 with TRBJ1-5, with D unclear. CDR1 is KGHSH and CDR2 is LQKENI in the germline V gene. The CDR3 covers 15 residues. V lost 6 bases to trimming and J lost 0 bases, with 12 bases between them.

The V gene is TRBV29-1, the J gene TRBJ2-3; 7 nucleotides align to TRBD1. After removal of 7 bases from V and 4 bases from J, the junction contained 2 bases not matched to a gene. This CDR3 is built from 11 residues. Germline V gene sequence: CDR1 SQVTM, CDR2 ANQGSEA. This CDR3 is CSGQGPDTQYF. The CDR3 nucleotides read TGCAGCGGACAGGGCCCAGATACGCAGTATTTT.

This clone has only one observation. The rearrangement joins TRBV28 to TRBJ2-2; 12 nucleotides line up with TRBD1. J gave up 6 bases and V 5 bases, and 16 bases lay outside the gene matches. Germline V lookup: CDR1 MDHEN, CDR2 SYDVKM. The CDR3 is made up of 19 amino acids. CDR3 in amino acids: CASSRVPGQGARVAGELFF. The CDR3, as DNA: TGTGCCAGCAGTCGCGTCCCGGGACAGGGGGCGCGAGTCGCCGGGGAGCTGTTTTTT.